These 10 T cell receptor beta chains were sequenced from one sample in a study of cytomegalovirus exposure and HLA in healthy donors (TCRdb year 2017). Library prep was done by the immunoSEQ multiplex PCR assay. A mixture of 60 forward primers for TCR Vbeta segments and 13 reverse primers for TCR Jbeta segments was used in the multiplex PCR. The clones in this table, taken by TCRdb from immuneACCESS, are in-frame only. Not every clone is retained; where verified, under half of the shortfall comes from an unresolved V gene, and the cause of the rest is unknown. This sample holds 150,000 to 170,000 clones; roughly four fifths were observed only once. More than 1.2% of the sample goes to the ten largest clones. Sequenced: PBMCs. These receptors came from a man between 18 and 29 years old in good health and CMV-seronegative.

This clone was observed at least ten times. CDR3: CASSTQTGRPLFF. CDR3 nucleotide sequence: TGTGCCAGCAGTACTCAGACAGGGAGACCTTTGTTTTTT. J is TRBJ1-4 and V is TRBV28, with 7 bases identical to TRBD1. The CDR3 is 13 amino acids. Germline values: CDR1 MDHEN, CDR2 SYDVKM. Trimming removed 5 bases from V and 15 bases from J; junction bases left unmatched: 12.

CDR3 region: CASTEALGYEQYF. The CDR3 nucleotides are TGTGCCAGCACGGAGGCGCTTGGCTACGAGCAGTACTTC. This chain links TRBV19 with TRBJ2-7, with D perhaps TRBD2 (5 bases). V was cut by 9 bases and J by 3 bases, with 15 bases left in between. CDR1 and CDR2 (germline): LNHDA, SQIVND (reference sequence). The CDR3 sequence is 13 residues long. Filled out from reference TRBV19 and TRBJ2-7, the complete variable domain reads DGGITQSPKYLFRKEGQNVTLSCEQNLNHDAMYWYRQDPGQGLRLIYYSQIVNDFQKGDIAEGYSVSREKKESFPLTVTSAQKNPTAFYLCASTEALGYEQYFGPGTRLTVT.

This clone was detected a few times. This chain joins TRBV5-6 and TRBJ2-7; 9 nucleotides match TRBD2. Germline V gives CDR1 SGHDT, CDR2 YYEEEE. V shed 2 bases and J 3 bases; nucleotides not matched to a gene: 3. This CDR3 comprises 14 residues. CDR3 DNA sequence: TGTGCCAGCAGCTTTAGCGGGAGATTCTACGAGCAGTACTTC. It encodes CASSFSGRFYEQYF.

The J gene is TRBJ2-7, the V gene TRBV7-8; no definite D call. Trimming took off 0 bases at V and 6 bases at J, with 6 bases between the two ends. Germline V gene data show CDR1 as SGHVS and CDR2 as FQNEAQ. This CDR3 is 12 amino acids long. The CDR3 loop reads CASSLALGEQYF. The CDR3, as DNA: TGTGCCAGCAGCTTAGCGCTCGGCGAGCAGTACTTC.

The rearrangement links TRBV27 to TRBJ1-1; tentative D call: TRBD1 (6 bases). The germline V and J ends were trimmed by 3 bases and 1 base, with 18 bases remaining between them. CDR1 and CDR2 from the germline V gene are MNHEY and SMNVEV (reference sequence). The CDR3 contains 17 residues. This CDR3 is CASSFVPPGQENTEAFF. The DNA for the CDR3 is TGTGCCAGCAGTTTTGTACCTCCGGGACAAGAGAACACTGAAGCTTTCTTT.

This clone has a handful of counts. The V call is TRBV4-3, the J call TRBJ1-5; weak D call: TRBD1 (5 bases). Germline lookup yields CDR1 LGHNA and CDR2 YSLEER. There are 14 residues in the CDR3. With 0 bases removed from V and 7 bases from J, the gap between germline ends came to 10 bases. In DNA form, the CDR3 reads TGCGCCAGCAGCCAAGAAAGGGGTGGCCAGCCCCAGCATTTT. Translated, it gives CASSQERGGQPQHF.

The chain combines TRBV29-1 with TRBJ2-1; D may be TRBD2 (6 bases). This CDR3 comprises 16 residues. CDR1 is SQVTM, CDR2 ANQGSEA, per germline. With 4 bases removed from V and 5 bases from J, the gap between germline ends came to 21 bases. CDR3 nucleotides: TGCAGCGTTGGGGGGGTTTTCCGGGACTGGAACAATGAGCAGTTCTTC. Its translation: CSVGGVFRDWNNEQFF.

This clone is a singleton in its sample. The genes are TRBV29-1 and TRBJ2-7, with D perhaps matching TRBD2 (6 bases). Germline V gene lookup returns CDR1 SQVTM and CDR2 ANQGSEA. Trimming took 6 bases from V and 3 from J, leaving 18 bases between them. The CDR3 covers 14 residues. CDR3 DNA sequence: TGCAGCGTAAGCCGGGACTTCTCCTTCTACGAGCAGTACTTC. It specifies CSVSRDFSFYEQYF.

The genes are TRBV4-3 and TRBJ2-7; TRBD1 agrees at 10 bases. The germline gives CDR1 LGHNA, CDR2 YSLEER. J gave up 5 bases and V 4 bases, and 8 bases lay outside the gene matches. There are 15 residues in the CDR3. The CDR3 DNA reads as TGCGCCAGCAGCCCCCGACAGGGGGCGGGAAACGAGCAGTACTTC. It yields the protein CASSPRQGAGNEQYF.

The chain joins TRBV7-2 to TRBJ1-5; D is undetermined. Germline V gives CDR1 SGHTA, CDR2 FQGNSA. Trimming pared 8 bases from V and 9 bases from J, leaving 17 bases between. The CDR3 contains 13 residues. The DNA of the CDR3 is TGTGCCAGCTCAGAGGCTAACCCTCGGCCCCAGCATTTT. It encodes CASSEANPRPQHF.